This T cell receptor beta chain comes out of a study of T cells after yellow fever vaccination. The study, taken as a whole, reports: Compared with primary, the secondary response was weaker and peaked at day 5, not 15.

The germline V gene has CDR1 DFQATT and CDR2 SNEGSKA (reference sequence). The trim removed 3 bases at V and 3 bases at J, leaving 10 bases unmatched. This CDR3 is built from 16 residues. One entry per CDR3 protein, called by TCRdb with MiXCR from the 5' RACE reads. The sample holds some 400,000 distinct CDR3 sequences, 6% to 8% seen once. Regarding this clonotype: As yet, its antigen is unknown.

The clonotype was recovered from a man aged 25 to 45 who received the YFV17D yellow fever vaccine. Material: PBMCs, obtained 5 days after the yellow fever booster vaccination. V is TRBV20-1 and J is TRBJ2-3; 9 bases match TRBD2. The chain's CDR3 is CSARGGGGRGTDTQYF. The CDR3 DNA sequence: TGCAGTGCTAGGGGAGGGGGCGGGAGGGGGACAGATACGCAGTATTTT.